This entry is about one T cell receptor (beta chain). Its antigen is still unknown. Per-nucleotide qualities are absent, and no much larger clonotype sits a single base away. The sample comes from a study of control samples from healthy donors and cancer patients (TCRdb year 2020). The library was produced with the immunoSEQ multiplex PCR assay. Held by TCRdb, this immuneACCESS table contains in-frame sequences only and omits some clones. Under half of the omission traces to an unresolved V gene where checked; the cause of the rest is unknown. The sample table lists 200,000 or so clones, about 91% of them with a count of one. 1.5% to 2% of the sample is held by the ten biggest clonotypes. The origin of this receptor is a man aged 30 to 39 in good health. The specimen was blood.

The DNA sequence is as follows: TGCGCCAGCAGTGGGGGACCCACGGACTATGGCTACACCTTC. Translation gives CASSGGPTDYGYTF. The chain is made from TRBV10-2 and TRBJ1-2; the D gene is perhaps TRBD1, on 5 matching bases. CDR3 length: 14 amino acids, cysteine to phenylalanine. The read is trimmed to its CDR3 DNA, 42 bases read in frame from base 1. Taken from the germline V gene, the CDR1 and CDR2 loops are WSHSY and SAAADI. The junction carries 12 bases between V and J, which are trimmed by 4 bases and 3 bases respectively.